These 8 T cell receptor beta chains were sequenced from one sample in a study of T cell repertoires in cytomegalovirus infection. Their antigens are not known. One entry per CDR3 protein results from TCRdb running MiXCR on the reads. The table records around 750,000 distinct CDR3 sequences, approximately 32% of them present only once. The sequences come from cultured CD8+ T cells from PBMCs, collected from culture after CMV antigen stimulation. The source of these receptors is a human donor in good health (CMV status not recorded). Some clones in this sample may be carry-over from other donors' samples.

This clonotype was recorded a few times. This chain joins TRBV28 and TRBJ2-7; 8 bases agree with TRBD1. The ends lost 1 base at V and 4 bases at J; junction bases unmatched: 3. Germline assignment: CDR1 MDHEN and CDR2 SYDVKM. There are 14 residues in the CDR3. The CDR3 DNA reads TGTGCCAGCAGTTTATTCAGGGGGCAGTACGAGCAGTACGTC. Translated, it gives CASSLFRGQYEQYV.

The chain combines TRBV11-2 with TRBJ1-1, with no clear D. The CDR3 spans 11 residues. The V end was cut by 5 bases, the J end by 7 bases, with 8 bases between. Germline V gene data show CDR1 as SGHAT and CDR2 as FQNNGV. CDR3 nucleotides: TGTGCCAGCAGCCCTATCGATGAAGCTTTCTTT. It translates to CASSPIDEAFF.

The CDR3 DNA follows: TGCAGTGCTAGAATTCGGACTAGCGGGGGCGAGCACACACTTGATACGCAGTATTTT. This gives the protein CSARIRTSGGEHTLDTQYF. The chain carries TRBV20-1 and TRBJ2-3; TRBD2 agrees at 13 bases. With V trimmed by 2 bases and J by 6 bases, 17 bases remained unmatched. Germline V lookup: CDR1 DFQATT, CDR2 SNEGSKA (reference sequence). The CDR3 totals 19 residues.

The chain recombines TRBV18 with TRBJ2-7, with TRBD1 matching 7 bases. The CDR3 runs 14 residues. CDR1 is KGHSH and CDR2 is LQKENI in the germline V gene. The ends lost 3 bases at V and 4 bases at J; junction bases unmatched: 6. In DNA, the CDR3 is TGTGCCAGCTCACCCCCCGGACAGGAGTACGAGCAGTACTTC. It encodes CASSPPGQEYEQYF.

This clonotype occurred a few times. The chain carries TRBV6-6 and TRBJ2-2; 8 bases line up with TRBD1. This CDR3 has 16 residues. Germline assignment: CDR1 MNHNY and CDR2 SVGAGI (reference sequence). The V segment lost 0 bases and the J segment 6 bases; nucleotides outside the gene matches: 6. CDR3 region: CASSYSRTGLAGELFF. CDR3 coding DNA: TGTGCCAGCAGTTACTCGCGGACAGGGTTGGCCGGGGAGCTGTTTTTT.

This clonotype was found a few times. V and J are TRBV7-8 and TRBJ2-1; a weak D match, TRBD2 (6 bases). This CDR3 is built from 16 residues. From germline, CDR1 is SGHVS and CDR2 FQNEAQ. The ends were cut back, 7 bases at V and 0 bases at J, with 16 bases in the middle. The DNA of the CDR3 is TGTGCCAGCAACGACTTGGCGGGGAGCTCCTACAATGAGCAGTTCTTC. Translation: CASNDLAGSSYNEQFF.

This clonotype appeared a few times. This sequence joins TRBV7-8 and TRBJ1-3; D possibly corresponds to TRBD1 (5 bases). V was cut by 4 bases and J by 0 bases, with 10 bases left in between. Germline V gene sequence: CDR1 SGHVS, CDR2 FQNEAQ. This CDR3 comprises 15 residues. CDR3 sequence reads: CASSSRDLSGNTIYF. The CDR3 DNA sequence: TGTGCCAGCAGCTCCAGGGACCTCTCTGGAAACACCATATATTTT.

The V gene is TRBV6-2 or TRBV6-3, the J gene TRBJ1-4; D remains unclear. The germline V gene has CDR1 MNHEY and CDR2 SVGEGT. Between the trimmed V and J ends, which lost 2 bases and 10 bases, there was a span of 5 bases. This CDR3 spans 11 amino acids. In nucleotides, the CDR3 is TGTGCCAGCAGTTACCCAGGAAAACTGTTTTTT. Its translation is CASSYPGKLFF.